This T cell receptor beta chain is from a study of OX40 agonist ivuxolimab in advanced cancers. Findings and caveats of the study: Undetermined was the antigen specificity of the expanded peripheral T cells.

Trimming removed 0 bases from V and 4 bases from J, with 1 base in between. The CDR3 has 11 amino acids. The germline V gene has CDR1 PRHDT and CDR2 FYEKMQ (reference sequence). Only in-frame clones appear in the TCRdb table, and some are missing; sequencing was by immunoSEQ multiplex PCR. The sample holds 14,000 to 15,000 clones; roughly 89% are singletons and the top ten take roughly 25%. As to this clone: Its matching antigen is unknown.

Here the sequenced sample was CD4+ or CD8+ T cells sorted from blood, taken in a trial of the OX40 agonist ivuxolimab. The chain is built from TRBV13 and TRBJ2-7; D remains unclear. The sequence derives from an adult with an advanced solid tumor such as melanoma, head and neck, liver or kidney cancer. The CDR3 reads CASSLGYEQYF. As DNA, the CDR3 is TGTGCCAGCAGCTTAGGATACGAGCAGTACTTC. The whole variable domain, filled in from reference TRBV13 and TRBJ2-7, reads AAGVIQSPRHLIKEKRETATLKCYPIPRHDTVYWYQQGPGQDPQFLISFYEKMQSDKGSIPDRFSAQQFSDYHSELNMSSLELGDSALYFCASSLGYEQYFGPGTRLTVT.